What follows are 12 T cell receptor beta chains derived from one specimen sequenced in a study of T cells after yellow fever vaccination. TCRdb called the 5' RACE reads again in MiXCR, with one record for every CDR3 protein. Among around 400,000 distinct CDR3 sequences, 11% were seen once, and the ten largest hold roughly 18%. The input for sequencing was PBMCs, taken on the day of the first yellow fever vaccination. These receptors were obtained from a man aged 18 to 29 who received the YFV17D yellow fever vaccine.

V and J are TRBV12-3 or TRBV12-4 and TRBJ2-7; TRBD1 matches 8 bases. The CDR3 is made up of 15 amino acids. V shed 6 bases and J 3 bases; nucleotides not matched to a gene: 10. The CDR3 here is CASRHTRDRRYEQYF. CDR3 sequence (DNA): TGTGCCAGCAGACACACCAGGGACAGGCGCTACGAGCAGTACTTC.

This clonotype came up many times. This chain joins TRBV12-3 or TRBV12-4 and TRBJ2-5, with D perhaps TRBD2 (5 bases). This CDR3 spans 13 amino acids. V gave up 5 bases and J gave up 5 bases, with 12 bases separating them. The CDR3 bases are TGTGCCAGCAGTCCTGGGTGGAGGGAGACCCAGTACTTC. Its translation is CASSPGWRETQYF.

This clonotype was observed a few times. The chain uses TRBV7-3 and TRBJ1-2; D perhaps matches TRBD1 (5 bases). Germline V gene data show CDR1 as SGHTA and CDR2 as FQGTGA. The CDR3 covers 13 residues. The V end lost 5 bases, the J end lost 1 base, and 8 bases lay between the germline ends. The CDR3 DNA reads TGTGCCAGCAGCCCGGACAATAACTATGGCTACACCTTC. Its translation: CASSPDNNYGYTF.

Remarks on this clonotype: Sequence at one end of the junction differs from germline and may be a read error. This chain connects TRBV29-1 to TRBJ2-1; 7 bases match TRBD2. In germline, CDR1 is SQVTM, CDR2 ANQGSEA. The CDR3 covers 14 residues. In DNA, the CDR3 is TGCAGCGTTGAAACAAAGCGGGGCTACAATAAGCAGATCTTC. Amino acid sequence: CSVETKRGYNKQIF.

This chain links TRBV7-9 with TRBJ2-5; D not certain. Trimming cost V 7 bases and J 2 bases, with 8 bases left between them. CDR3 length equals 12 residues. From germline, CDR1 is SEHNR and CDR2 FQNEAQ (reference sequence). CDR3 in DNA: TGTGCCAGCAATCGTCAGCAAGAGACCCAGTACTTC. Translated, it gives CASNRQQETQYF.

This chain connects TRBV11-2 to TRBJ2-2; 14 bases map to TRBD2. This CDR3 region has 21 residues. Trimming took 2 bases from V and 4 from J; bases not matched to a gene: 15. Germline CDR1 SGHAT, CDR2 FQNNGV. The CDR3 coding sequence is TGTGCCAGCAGCTTACACCCCGGACTAGCGGGGGGACGGCGGAGCACCGGGGAGCTGTTTTTT. Translation: CASSLHPGLAGGRRSTGELFF.

This clonotype has only a few counts. J is TRBJ1-4 and V is TRBV15; D unclear. Trimming took 3 bases from V and 8 from J, leaving 13 bases between them. The CDR3 covers 14 residues. Germline V CDR1 and CDR2: LNHNV, YYDKDF (reference sequence). The CDR3 protein is CATSRQATGEKLFF. The CDR3 DNA follows: TGTGCCACCAGCAGGCAGGCAACTGGCGAAAAACTGTTTTTT.

This clonotype has just a few counts. The chain links TRBV9 to TRBJ2-2; tentatively, D is TRBD2 (6 bases). Between the trimmed V and J ends, which lost 0 bases and 6 bases, there was a span of 9 bases. Germline values: CDR1 SGDLS, CDR2 YYNGEE. The CDR3 is made up of 14 amino acids. The CDR3 is CASSVGGDPGELFF. CDR3 nucleotides: TGTGCCAGCAGCGTAGGCGGGGACCCCGGGGAGCTGTTTTTT.

J is TRBJ1-1 and V is TRBV5-1; D not certain. The ends were cut back, 3 bases at V and 4 bases at J, with 10 bases in the middle. The CDR3 has 13 residues. Looked up from germline, CDR1 is SGHRS and CDR2 is YFSETQ. The DNA of the CDR3 is TGCGCCAGCAGCTCTTCGGATTCCACTGAAGCTTTCTTT. Amino acid sequence: CASSSSDSTEAFF. The full variable domain, with the rest looked up from reference TRBV5-1 and TRBJ1-1, is KAGVTQTPRYLIKTRGQQVTLSCSPISGHRSVSWYQQTPGQGLQFLFEYFSETQRNKGNFPGRFSGRQFSNSRSEMNVSTLELGDSALYLCASSSSDSTEAFFGQGTRLTVV.

The chain recombines TRBV11-2 with TRBJ2-1; no firm D call. V was pared by 5 bases and J by 10 bases, with 9 bases between. This CDR3 comprises 11 residues. Germline loops: CDR1 SGHAT, CDR2 FQNNGV. CDR3: CASSEPGEQFF. CDR3 sequence (DNA): TGTGCCAGCAGCGAGCCTGGGGAGCAGTTCTTC.

At least ten counts were recorded for this clonotype. This chain connects TRBV5-1 to TRBJ2-7; perhaps TRBD1 as D (5 bases). The V gene's germline CDR1 is SGHRS and CDR2 YFSETQ. This CDR3 is built from 14 residues. V lost 1 base and J 3 bases, leaving 11 bases between the germline ends. The CDR3, as DNA: TGCGCCAGCAGCTTGCCCGACAGACTCTACGAGCAGTACTTC. It translates to CASSLPDRLYEQYF.

This clonotype was counted at least ten times. V is TRBV7-9 and J is TRBJ1-3; D is uncertain. V shed 2 bases and J shed 4 bases, with 3 bases lying between them. CDR3 length equals 12 residues. The germline V gene has CDR1 SEHNR and CDR2 FQNEAQ (reference sequence). The CDR3 protein is CASSLSGNTIYF. The CDR3 DNA reads TGTGCCAGCAGCTTAAGCGGAAACACCATATATTTT.